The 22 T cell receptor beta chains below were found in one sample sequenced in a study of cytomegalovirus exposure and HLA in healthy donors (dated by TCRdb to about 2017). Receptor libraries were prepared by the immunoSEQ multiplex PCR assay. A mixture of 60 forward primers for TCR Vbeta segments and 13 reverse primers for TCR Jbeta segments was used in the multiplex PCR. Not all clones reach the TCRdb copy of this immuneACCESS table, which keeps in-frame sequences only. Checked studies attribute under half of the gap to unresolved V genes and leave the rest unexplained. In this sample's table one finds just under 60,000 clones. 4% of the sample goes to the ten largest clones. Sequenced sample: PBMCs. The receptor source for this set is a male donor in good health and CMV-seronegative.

The DNA for the CDR3 is TGTGCCAGCAGTTTGGGACAGGGGAACAATGAGCAGTTCTTC. This translates into CASSLGQGNNEQFF. The rearrangement links TRBV27 to TRBJ2-1; 10 bases are a match to TRBD1. Trimming at V came to 3 bases and at J to 5 bases, leaving 1 base not matched to a gene. From germline, CDR1 is MNHEY and CDR2 SMNVEV (reference sequence). This CDR3 is built from 14 residues.

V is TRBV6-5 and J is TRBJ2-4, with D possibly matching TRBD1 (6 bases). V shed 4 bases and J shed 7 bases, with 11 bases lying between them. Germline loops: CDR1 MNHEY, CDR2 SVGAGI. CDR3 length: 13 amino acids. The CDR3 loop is CASSWLRGNIQYF. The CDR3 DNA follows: TGTGCCAGCAGTTGGTTGAGGGGGAACATTCAGTACTTC.

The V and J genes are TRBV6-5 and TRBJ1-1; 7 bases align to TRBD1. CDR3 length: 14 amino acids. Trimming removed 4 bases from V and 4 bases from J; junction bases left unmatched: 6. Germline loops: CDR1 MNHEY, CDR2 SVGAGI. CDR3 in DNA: TGTGCCAGCAGTTCGAATAGGGGGCGCACTGAAGCTTTCTTT. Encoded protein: CASSSNRGRTEAFF.

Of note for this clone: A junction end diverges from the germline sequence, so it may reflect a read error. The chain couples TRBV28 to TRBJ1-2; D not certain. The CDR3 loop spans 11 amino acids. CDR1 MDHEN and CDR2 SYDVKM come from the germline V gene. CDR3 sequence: CARSSNYGYTF. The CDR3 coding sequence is TGTGCCAGAAGTTCAAACTATGGCTACACCTTC.

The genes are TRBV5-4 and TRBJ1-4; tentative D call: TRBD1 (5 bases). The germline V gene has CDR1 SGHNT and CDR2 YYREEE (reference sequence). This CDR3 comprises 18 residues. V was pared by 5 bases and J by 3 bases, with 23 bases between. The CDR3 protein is CASSAATGPSAANEKLFF. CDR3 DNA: TGTGCCAGCAGTGCTGCTACAGGACCCTCGGCAGCTAATGAAAAACTGTTTTTT.

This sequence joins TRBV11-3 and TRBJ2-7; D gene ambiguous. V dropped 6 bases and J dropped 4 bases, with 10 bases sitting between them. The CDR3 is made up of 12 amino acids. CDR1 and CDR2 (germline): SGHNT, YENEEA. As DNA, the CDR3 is TGTGCCAGCAGGGGCGACCTTTACGAGCAGTACTTC. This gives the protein CASRGDLYEQYF.

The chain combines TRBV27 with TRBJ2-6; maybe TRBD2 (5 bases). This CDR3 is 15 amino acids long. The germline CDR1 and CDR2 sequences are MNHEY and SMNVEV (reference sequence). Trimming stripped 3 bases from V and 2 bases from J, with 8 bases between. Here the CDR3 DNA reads TGTGCCAGCAGTTTTGGAGGTGCTGGGGCCAACGTCCTGACTTTC. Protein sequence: CASSFGGAGANVLTF.

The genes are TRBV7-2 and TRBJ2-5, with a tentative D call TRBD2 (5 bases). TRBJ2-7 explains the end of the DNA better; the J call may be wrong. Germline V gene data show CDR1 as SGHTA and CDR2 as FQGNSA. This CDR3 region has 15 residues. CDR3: CASSLGPGSSYEQYF. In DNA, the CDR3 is TGTGCCAGCAGCTTAGGGCCGGGAAGCTCCTACGAGCAGTACTTC.

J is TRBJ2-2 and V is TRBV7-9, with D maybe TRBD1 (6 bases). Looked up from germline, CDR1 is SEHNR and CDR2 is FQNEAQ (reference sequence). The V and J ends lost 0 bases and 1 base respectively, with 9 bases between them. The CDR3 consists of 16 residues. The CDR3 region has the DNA TGTGCCAGCAGCTTAGCCTCGGGACAGAACACCGGGGAGCTGTTTTTT. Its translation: CASSLASGQNTGELFF.

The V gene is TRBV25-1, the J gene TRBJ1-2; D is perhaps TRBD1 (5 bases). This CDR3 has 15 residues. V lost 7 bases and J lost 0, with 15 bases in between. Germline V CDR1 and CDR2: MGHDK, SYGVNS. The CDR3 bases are TGTGCCAGCACCCCGGGGGGATTCTCTAACTATGGCTACACCTTC. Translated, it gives CASTPGGFSNYGYTF.

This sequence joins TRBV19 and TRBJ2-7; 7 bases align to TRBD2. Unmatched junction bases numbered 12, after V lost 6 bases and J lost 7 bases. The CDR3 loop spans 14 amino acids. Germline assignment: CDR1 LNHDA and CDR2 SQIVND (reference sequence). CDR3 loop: CASSPKGGDREQYF. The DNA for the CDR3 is TGTGCCAGTAGCCCCAAGGGAGGGGATCGAGAGCAGTACTTC. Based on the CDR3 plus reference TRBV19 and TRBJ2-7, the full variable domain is DGGITQSPKYLFRKEGQNVTLSCEQNLNHDAMYWYRQDPGQGLRLIYYSQIVNDFQKGDIAEGYSVSREKKESFPLTVTSAQKNPTAFYLCASSPKGGDREQYFGPGTRLTVT.

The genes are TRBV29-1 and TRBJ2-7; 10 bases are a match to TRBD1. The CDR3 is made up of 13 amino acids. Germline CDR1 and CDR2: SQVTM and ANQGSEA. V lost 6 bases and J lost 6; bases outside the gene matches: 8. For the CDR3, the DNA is TGCAGCGTACAGACAGGGGGCGTGAGCGAGCAGTACTTC. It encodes CSVQTGGVSEQYF.

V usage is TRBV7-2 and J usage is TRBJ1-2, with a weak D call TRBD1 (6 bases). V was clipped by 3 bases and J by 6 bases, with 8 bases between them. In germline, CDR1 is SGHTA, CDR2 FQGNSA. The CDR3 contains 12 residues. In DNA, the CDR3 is TGTGCCAGCAGCTTTTACAGGGATGGCTACACCTTC. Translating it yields CASSFYRDGYTF.

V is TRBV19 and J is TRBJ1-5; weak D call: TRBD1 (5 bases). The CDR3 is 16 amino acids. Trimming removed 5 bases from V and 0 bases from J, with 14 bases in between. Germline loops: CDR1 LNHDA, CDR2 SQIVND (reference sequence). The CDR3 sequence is CASSRGAAYSNQPQHF. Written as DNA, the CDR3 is TGTGCCAGTAGTCGTGGGGCGGCTTATAGCAATCAGCCCCAGCATTTT.

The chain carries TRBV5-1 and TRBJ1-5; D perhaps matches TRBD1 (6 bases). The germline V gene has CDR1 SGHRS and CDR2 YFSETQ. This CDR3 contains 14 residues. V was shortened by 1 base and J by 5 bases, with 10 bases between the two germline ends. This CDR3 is CASSLRGGDQPQHF. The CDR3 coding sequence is TGCGCCAGCAGCTTGAGGGGGGGCGATCAGCCCCAGCATTTT.

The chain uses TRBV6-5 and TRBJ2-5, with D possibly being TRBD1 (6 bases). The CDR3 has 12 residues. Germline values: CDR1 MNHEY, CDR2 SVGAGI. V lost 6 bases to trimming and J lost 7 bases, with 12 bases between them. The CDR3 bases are TGTGCCAGCAGACTACAGGGCGGGACCCAGTACTTC. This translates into CASRLQGGTQYF.

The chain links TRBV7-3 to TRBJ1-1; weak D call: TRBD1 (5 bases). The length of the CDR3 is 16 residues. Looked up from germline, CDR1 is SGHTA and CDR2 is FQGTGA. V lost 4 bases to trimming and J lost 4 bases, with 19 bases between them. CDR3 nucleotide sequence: TGTGCCAGCAGCTCAAAAGGAGCGGGACCTCTCACTGAAGCTTTCTTT. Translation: CASSSKGAGPLTEAFF.

The CDR3: CASSFRQGRGANTGELFF. CDR3 nucleotides: TGTGCCAGCAGTTTCCGACAGGGGAGAGGGGCGAACACCGGGGAGCTGTTTTTT. The J gene is TRBJ2-2, the V gene TRBV28; TRBD1 aligns across 8 bases. With 3 bases clipped from V and 0 bases from J, the junction kept 9 bases outside the gene matches. The CDR3 sequence is 18 residues long. CDR1 is MDHEN and CDR2 is SYDVKM in the germline V gene.

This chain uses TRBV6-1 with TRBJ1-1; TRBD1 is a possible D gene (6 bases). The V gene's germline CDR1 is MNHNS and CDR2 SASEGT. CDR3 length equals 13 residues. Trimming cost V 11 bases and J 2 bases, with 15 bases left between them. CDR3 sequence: CASRTALNTEAFF. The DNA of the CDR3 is TGTGCCTCCCGGACAGCGCTTAACACTGAAGCTTTCTTT.

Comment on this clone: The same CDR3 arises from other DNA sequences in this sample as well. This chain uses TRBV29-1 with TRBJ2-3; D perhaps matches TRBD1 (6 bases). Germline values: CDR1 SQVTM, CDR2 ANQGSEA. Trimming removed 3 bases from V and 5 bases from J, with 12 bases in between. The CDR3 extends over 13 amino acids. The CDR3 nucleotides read TGCAGCGTTGATCCCCAGGGGAGAGATACGCAGTATTTT. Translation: CSVDPQGRDTQYF.

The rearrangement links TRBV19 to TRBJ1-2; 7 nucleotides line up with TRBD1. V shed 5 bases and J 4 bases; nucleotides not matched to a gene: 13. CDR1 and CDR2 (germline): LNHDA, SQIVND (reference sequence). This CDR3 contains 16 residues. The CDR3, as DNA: TGTGCCAGTAGTCTCCGGACAGGCTCTCGGATCTATGGCTACACCTTC. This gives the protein CASSLRTGSRIYGYTF.

The CDR3 region is CASKLEETQYF. The CDR3 bases are TGCGCCAGCAAGCTCGAAGAGACCCAGTACTTC. The chain recombines TRBV5-1 with TRBJ2-5; D remains unclear. CDR3 length equals 11 residues. The V gene's germline CDR1 is SGHRS and CDR2 YFSETQ. Trimming cost V 6 bases and J 3 bases, with 6 bases left between them.